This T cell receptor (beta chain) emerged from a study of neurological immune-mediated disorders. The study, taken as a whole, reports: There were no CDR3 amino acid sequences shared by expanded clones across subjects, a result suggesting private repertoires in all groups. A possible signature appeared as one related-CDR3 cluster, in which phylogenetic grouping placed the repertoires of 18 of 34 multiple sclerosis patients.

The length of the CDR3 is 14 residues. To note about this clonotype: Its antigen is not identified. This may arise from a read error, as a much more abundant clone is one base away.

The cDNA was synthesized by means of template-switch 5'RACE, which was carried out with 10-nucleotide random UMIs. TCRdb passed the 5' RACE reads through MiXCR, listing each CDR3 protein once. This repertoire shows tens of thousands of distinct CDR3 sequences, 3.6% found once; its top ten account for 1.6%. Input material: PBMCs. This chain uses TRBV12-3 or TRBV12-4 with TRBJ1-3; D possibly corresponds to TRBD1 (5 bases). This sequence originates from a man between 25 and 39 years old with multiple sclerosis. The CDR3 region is CASSLRGEGKTIYF. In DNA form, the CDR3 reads TGTGCCAGCAGTTTAAGGGGCGAAGGAAAAACCATATATTTT.